Listed here are 19 T cell receptor beta chains from one sample, sequenced in a study of T cells of healthy individuals. TCRdb used MiXCR to reprocess the 5' RACE reads, holding one entry per CDR3 protein. The table lists nearly 100,000 distinct CDR3 sequences, approximately 15% of them singletons. Receptors were obtained from a human donor in good health.

In this sample, this clonotype turned up a few times. V is TRBV14 and J is TRBJ2-1, with TRBD2 matching over 12 bases. The CDR3 extends over 16 amino acids. CDR1 is SGHDN and CDR2 is FVKESK in the germline V gene. Trimming removed 7 bases from V and 3 bases from J; junction bases left unmatched: 7. CDR3 amino acids: CASNTGTSGHYNEQFF. CDR3 DNA: TGTGCCAGCAACACCGGGACTAGCGGGCACTACAATGAGCAGTTCTTC.

This clonotype came up once. The chain has TRBV28 and TRBJ2-5, with D possibly being TRBD2 (5 bases). Trimming took 9 bases from V and 7 from J, leaving 18 bases between them. CDR3 length: 13 residues. Germline CDR1 is MDHEN and CDR2 is SYDVKM. Written as DNA, the CDR3 is TGTGCCAGTGATACTAGTCGCGGCGTGACCCAGTACTTC. Translation gives CASDTSRGVTQYF.

This clonotype was detected only a few times. The chain uses TRBV27 and TRBJ2-2; D unclear. V gave up 6 bases and J gave up 5 bases, with 7 bases separating them. CDR1 and CDR2 from the germline V gene are MNHEY and SMNVEV (reference sequence). The CDR3 totals 12 residues. The CDR3 is CASRRGTGELFF. The CDR3 DNA reads TGTGCCAGCAGGAGAGGAACCGGGGAGCTGTTTTTT.

The chain is built from TRBV20-1 and TRBJ2-2, with TRBD2 matching 9 bases. Germline V lookup: CDR1 DFQATT, CDR2 SNEGSKA (reference sequence). CDR3 length: 16 residues. V lost 0 bases and J lost 7; bases outside the gene matches: 9. The DNA for the CDR3 is TGCAGTGCTAGAGACGCGGGGGGGCCTAATGGCGGGGAGCTGTTTTTT. Protein product: CSARDAGGPNGGELFF.

V gene TRBV11-2 combines with J gene TRBJ2-3; D call uncertain. The CDR3 covers 12 residues. Trimming shortened V by 7 bases and J by 7 bases, and 12 bases separated the two germline ends. The V gene's germline CDR1 is SGHAT and CDR2 FQNNGV. This CDR3 is CASTSSRYTQYF. In DNA, the CDR3 is TGTGCCAGCACATCCTCCCGATATACGCAGTATTTT.

The chain joins TRBV20-1 to TRBJ2-5, with a tentative D call TRBD2 (5 bases). V gave up 3 bases and J gave up 4 bases, with 15 bases separating them. This CDR3 spans 14 amino acids. Germline V CDR1 and CDR2: DFQATT, SNEGSKA (reference sequence). The chain's CDR3 is CSASLLGLTETQYF. The DNA for the CDR3 is TGCAGTGCTAGCCTACTAGGTTTGACAGAGACCCAGTACTTC.

This clonotype was seen only a few times. This rearrangement joins TRBV25-1 to TRBJ1-1; D is perhaps TRBD1 (5 bases). The V end lost 4 bases, the J end lost 8 bases, and 20 bases lay between the germline ends. The length of the CDR3 is 15 residues. Germline-derived CDR1 and CDR2 are MGHDK and SYGVNS. Here the CDR3 DNA reads TGTGCCAGCAGTGGGTACCAGGGTCCCGGGGGAGAAGCTTTCTTT. This gives the protein CASSGYQGPGGEAFF.

CDR3 amino acids: CASKLRREARDEQFF. CDR3 DNA sequence: TGTGCCAGCAAATTGAGGCGGGAGGCTAGGGATGAGCAGTTCTTC. This chain joins TRBV2 and TRBJ2-1, with TRBD2 matching over 8 bases. The CDR3 covers 15 residues. Per germline, CDR1 SNHLY and CDR2 FYNNEI. V shed 7 bases, J shed 8 bases, and the junction held 13 bases outside the gene matches. Full variable domain (remainder filled in from reference TRBV2 and TRBJ2-1): EPEVTQTPSHQVTQMGQEVILRCVPISNHLYFYWYRQILGQKVEFLVSFYNNEISEKSEIFDDQFSVERPDGSNFTLKIRSTKLEDSAMYFCASKLRREARDEQFFGPGTRLTVL.

The sample holds a few counts of this clonotype. V and J are TRBV7-9 and TRBJ1-1; D is perhaps TRBD1 (5 bases). The CDR3 consists of 14 residues. Germline V lookup: CDR1 SEHNR, CDR2 FQNEAQ (reference sequence). The V end was cut by 1 base, the J end by 4 bases, with 10 bases between. CDR3 bases: TGTGCCAGCAGCTTAGTGCGGGGCACCACTGAAGCTTTCTTT. This sequence encodes CASSLVRGTTEAFF.

This clonotype occurred a few times. The chain uses TRBV18 and TRBJ1-5; a possible D gene is TRBD1 (5 bases). Germline V lookup: CDR1 KGHSH, CDR2 LQKENI. V lost 3 bases and J 3 bases, leaving 15 bases between the germline ends. The CDR3 loop spans 16 amino acids. The CDR3 loop reads CASSPGGRHNNQPQHF. The CDR3 nucleotides are TGTGCCAGCTCACCTGGGGGACGGCATAACAATCAGCCCCAGCATTTT. The full variable domain, completed using reference TRBV18 and TRBJ1-5, is NAGVMQNPRHLVRRRGQEARLRCSPMKGHSHVYWYRQLPEEGLKFMVYLQKENIIDESGMPKERFSAEFPKEGPSILRIQQVVRGDSAAYFCASSPGGRHNNQPQHFGDGTRLSIL.

The chain uses TRBV20-1 and TRBJ1-2; D not certain. Trimming removed 5 bases from V and 2 bases from J, with 12 bases in between. The germline V gene has CDR1 DFQATT and CDR2 SNEGSKA (reference sequence). This CDR3 has 13 residues. The CDR3 nucleotides read TGCAGTGCTGGGCAGGAAAAGAACTATGGCTACACCTTC. As protein: CSAGQEKNYGYTF.

V usage is TRBV28 and J usage is TRBJ2-3; D is uncertain. Trimming took 5 bases from V and 1 from J, leaving 13 bases between them. In germline, CDR1 is MDHEN, CDR2 SYDVKM. The CDR3 sequence is 15 residues long. DNA of the CDR3: TGTGCCAGCAGTAGAGACACAATGGGCACAGATACGCAGTATTTT. It translates to CASSRDTMGTDTQYF.

The V call is TRBV6-5, the J call TRBJ2-3, with a tentative D call TRBD1 (6 bases). The CDR3 is 13 residues long. The V gene lost 6 bases and the J gene lost 4 bases, with 11 bases spanning the gap. Germline values: CDR1 MNHEY, CDR2 SVGAGI. The CDR3 sequence: CASRSSGADTQYF. The CDR3 nucleotides are TGTGCCAGCAGATCCTCAGGGGCAGATACGCAGTATTTT.

This clonotype showed up many times. The CDR3 here is CASSQTGGRSEAFF. The CDR3 DNA sequence: TGTGCCAGCAGCCAGACAGGGGGCCGGTCTGAAGCTTTCTTT. The chain is built from TRBV28 and TRBJ1-1; the match to TRBD1 covers 10 bases. CDR1 and CDR2 (germline): MDHEN, SYDVKM. V lost 6 bases, J lost 6 bases, and 7 bases stayed unmatched. The CDR3 length is 14 residues.

This sequence joins TRBV20-1 and TRBJ2-7; D possibly corresponds to TRBD2 (5 bases). Trimming took 5 bases from V and 5 from J, leaving 13 bases between them. CDR1 DFQATT and CDR2 SNEGSKA come from the germline V gene (reference sequence). The CDR3 has 12 residues. CDR3 in amino acids: CSAYFRGNEQYF. The CDR3 DNA follows: TGCAGTGCTTATTTCCGGGGAAACGAGCAGTACTTC.

This clonotype occurred a few times. V usage is TRBV5-1 and J usage is TRBJ2-1, with D unclear. CDR1 SGHRS and CDR2 YFSETQ come from the germline V gene. V gave up 4 bases and J gave up 0 bases, with 20 bases separating them. The CDR3 covers 18 residues. The CDR3 protein is CASSDLPPGPSSYNEQFF. CDR3 nucleotides: TGCGCCAGCAGCGACTTGCCCCCAGGCCCGAGCTCCTACAATGAGCAGTTCTTC.

At least ten counts were recorded for this clonotype. This chain links TRBV21-1 with TRBJ2-3; the table's TRBD2 call for D was not verified on the DNA. TRBV21-1 corresponds to a pseudogene. CDR3 size: 17 residues. CDR3 amino acids: CASSKGGLAGASDTQYF. The CDR3 nucleotides read TGTGCCAGCAGCAAAGGGGGACTAGCGGGAGCGTCAGATACGCAGTATTTT.

V usage is TRBV4-1 and J usage is TRBJ2-7; 10 nucleotides match TRBD2. Germline CDR1 reads MGHRA; CDR2 reads YSYEKL. This CDR3 has 16 amino acids. The V segment lost 3 bases and the J segment 6 bases; nucleotides outside the gene matches: 11. CDR3 DNA sequence: TGCGCCAGCAGCCACTATAGCGGGAGGAACCTTCCCGAGCAGTACTTC. Its protein is CASSHYSGRNLPEQYF.

This clonotype showed up just a few times. The genes are TRBV24-1 and TRBJ2-3, with 9 bases aligning to TRBD2. The CDR3 covers 18 residues. J was trimmed by 2 bases and V by 0 bases; bases with no gene match: 8. The germline CDR1 and CDR2 sequences are KGHDR and SFDVKD. The CDR3 sequence: CATSDLDASGDLTDTQYF. In DNA, the CDR3 is TGTGCCACCAGTGATTTGGACGCTAGCGGGGACCTCACAGATACGCAGTATTTT.